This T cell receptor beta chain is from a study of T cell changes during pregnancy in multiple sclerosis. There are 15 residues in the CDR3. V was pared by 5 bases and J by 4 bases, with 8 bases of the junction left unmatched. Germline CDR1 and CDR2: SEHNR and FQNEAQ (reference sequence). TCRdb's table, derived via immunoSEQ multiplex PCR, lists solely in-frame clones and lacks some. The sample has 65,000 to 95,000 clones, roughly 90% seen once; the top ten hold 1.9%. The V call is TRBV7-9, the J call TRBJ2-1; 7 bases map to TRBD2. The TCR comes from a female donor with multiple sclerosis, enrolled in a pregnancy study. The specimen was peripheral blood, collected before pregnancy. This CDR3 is CASSPATSSYNEQFF. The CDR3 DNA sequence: TGTGCCAGCAGCCCGGCGACTAGCTCATACAATGAGCAGTTCTTC.